These 7 T cell receptor beta chains were all obtained from the same sample, sequenced in a study of Ad26.COV2.S vaccination and SARS-CoV-2 variants (dated by TCRdb to about 2021). The treatment or condition tag for this specimen amounts to: approximately 18 received Ad26.COV2.S at low or high dose, single or two shots; about 5 received placebo; per-sample allocation not given. Repertoires of vaccine and placebo recipients were sequenced from samples collected on day 63 after the first injection. The method was the immunoSEQ multiplex PCR assay. TCRdb took this table from immuneACCESS and kept in-frame rearrangements with V and J called. Such tables lack part of the clones; where checked against another copy, unresolved V genes explain under half of the gap, and the rest is unexplained. The sample table contains about 320,000 clones; only one count was recorded for around 81% of them. The ten largest clones add up to 2.1% of the sample.

The sample was peripheral blood, taken in a trial of Ad26.COV2.S vaccine versus placebo. The receptors were sampled from a person aged 18 to 65 who received the Ad26.COV2.S COVID-19 vaccine or a placebo.

This clone was found once. This CDR3 is CASSAEDRREGGYTF. CDR3 coding DNA: TGCGCCAGCAGCGCAGAGGACAGGCGAGAGGGTGGCTACACCTTC. The chain carries TRBV5-1 and TRBJ1-2, with 7 nucleotides matching TRBD1. Germline CDR1 SGHRS, CDR2 YFSETQ. The trim removed 4 bases at V and 7 bases at J, leaving 13 bases unmatched. The length of the CDR3 is 15 residues.

This clone was recorded once. The rearrangement links TRBV5-1 to TRBJ1-1, with D perhaps matching TRBD1 (6 bases). V was cut by 4 bases and J by 3 bases, with 13 bases left in between. Germline V gene sequence: CDR1 SGHRS, CDR2 YFSETQ. This CDR3 region has 14 residues. This CDR3 is CASSPHGGDTEAFF. CDR3 sequence (DNA): TGCGCCAGCAGCCCCCATGGGGGCGACACTGAAGCTTTCTTT.

The sample holds one count of this clone. The chain has TRBV18 and TRBJ1-1; D call uncertain. This CDR3 is 14 amino acids long. CDR1 KGHSH and CDR2 LQKENI come from the germline V gene. The V and J ends lost 2 bases and 8 bases respectively, with 15 bases between them. The CDR3 here is CASSPAVFAPEAFF. For the CDR3, the DNA is TGTGCCAGCTCACCAGCTGTATTCGCTCCAGAAGCTTTCTTT.

In this sample, this clone turned up many times. The chain carries TRBV6-6 and TRBJ1-4; 8 positions match TRBD1. CDR1 and CDR2 (germline): MNHNY, SVGAGI (reference sequence). The CDR3 extends over 13 amino acids. The J segment lost 8 bases and the V segment lost 8 bases, leaving 7 bases of the junction unmatched. The CDR3 nucleotides are TGTGCCAGCGCTTCAGGGGGCCCCGAAAAACTGTTTTTT. It encodes CASASGGPEKLFF.

The V gene is TRBV11-3, the J gene TRBJ1-1; D is unresolved. The CDR3 length is 16 residues. The germline V gene encodes CDR1 SGHNT and CDR2 YENEEA. The V gene lost 5 bases and the J gene lost 0 bases, with 16 bases spanning the gap. The DNA for the CDR3 is TGTGCCAGCAGCCGCTCTCCAGGTAACATGAACACTGAAGCTTTCTTT. Translating gives CASSRSPGNMNTEAFF.

This sequence joins TRBV6-5 and TRBJ2-1; the D call may be TRBD1 or TRBD2 (7 bases each). This CDR3 region has 13 residues. The V and J ends lost 8 bases and 6 bases respectively, with 14 bases between them. Germline lookup yields CDR1 MNHEY and CDR2 SVGAGI. The CDR3 here is CASARGGTNEQFF. The CDR3 nucleotides are TGTGCCAGCGCCAGGGGGGGGACCAATGAGCAGTTCTTC.

The V gene is TRBV19, the J gene TRBJ1-5, with D possibly TRBD1 on 5 matching bases. This CDR3 spans 13 amino acids. V was shortened by 8 bases and J by 5 bases, with 13 bases between the two germline ends. CDR1 is LNHDA and CDR2 is SQIVND in the germline V gene (reference sequence). The CDR3 nucleotides read TGTGCCAGTGCAGGGAAAAAGGATCAGCCCCAGCATTTT. Residues: CASAGKKDQPQHF.